The count of the clone carrying this T cell receptor beta chain is one. What it recognizes is unknown. This record comes from a study of cytomegalovirus exposure and HLA in healthy donors. The CDR3 consists of 16 residues. The germline V gene encodes CDR1 SGHTS and CDR2 YDEGEE. The V gene lost 1 base and the J gene lost 6 bases, with 19 bases spanning the gap. PCR employed 60 Vbeta and 13 Jbeta primers. TCRdb's table, derived via immunoSEQ multiplex PCR, lists solely in-frame clones and lacks some. This sample has about 120,000 clones; roughly 69% occur once, and the top ten carry roughly 2.2%. Findings of the study overall: The study listed roughly 160 cytomegalovirus-associated TCR beta chains. Indistinguishability led to the exclusion of some V segments, TRBV6-2 and TRBV6-3 included. Differences between HLA loci emerged in a later analysis of TCR association rates, with DRB1 most and HLA-C fewest. Among the CMV-associated chains, three were confirmed in vitro as specific for CMV antigens.

Specimen: PBMCs. This clonotype originated in a woman aged 25 to 39 in good health and CMV-seronegative. The rearrangement joins TRBV5-8 to TRBJ1-2; tentatively, D is TRBD1 (5 bases). The CDR3 loop is CASSLMGYKGWDGYTF. In nucleotides, the CDR3 is TGTGCCAGCAGCTTGATGGGATATAAGGGGTGGGATGGCTACACCTTC.